What follows describes a single T cell receptor beta chain. The antigen remains undetermined. TCRdb reprocessed the multiplex PCR reads via MiXCR and lists one record per CDR3 protein. The table has 120,000 or so distinct CDR3 sequences, 15% to 20% seen once. The data belong to a study of breast tumors, draining lymph nodes, adjacent tissues. The CDR3 runs 13 residues. Germline V gene sequence: CDR1 MNHNS, CDR2 SASEGT. V dropped 6 bases and J dropped 3 bases, with 8 bases sitting between them. Axillary draining lymph nodes of breast cancer patients supplied the node samples. Study-wide results and limits: That most tumor T cells come from lymph nodes remained unproven. Data fit most tumor T cells coming from lymph node, expanding in tumor. Tumor TCR diversity was below lymph nodes but above nontumor tissue.

This sequence joins TRBV6-1 and TRBJ1-4; no clear D gene. The receptor comes from a female donor with breast cancer. Some clones in this sample may be carry-over from other donors' samples. The specimen was axillary lymph node tissue. The CDR3 protein is CASRQTSNEKLFF. DNA of the CDR3: TGTGCCAGCAGGCAGACGTCTAATGAAAAACTGTTTTTT.